These 24 T cell receptor beta chains were all obtained from the same sample, sequenced in a study of blood T cell repertoires in COVID-19. Profiling relied on immunoSEQ multiplex PCR, and the TCRdb table lists in-frame clones only, not all of them. The sample holds over 65,000 clones, about 82% seen once. The sequenced sample was peripheral blood. The receptors come from a man aged 80 or over with active or convalescent COVID-19.

The J gene is TRBJ1-1, the V gene TRBV5-5; no firm D call. Germline CDR1 and CDR2: SGHKS and YYEKEE (reference sequence). The V end was cut by 3 bases, the J end by 0 bases, with 12 bases between. CDR3 size: 15 residues. The CDR3 DNA reads as TGTGCCAGCAGCTGGGCTGGGTCAATGAACACTGAAGCTTTCTTT. Protein: CASSWAGSMNTEAFF.

This clone came up once. The CDR3 spells CASSLTAGAPNTEAFF. The CDR3 coding sequence is TGTGCCAGCAGCTTAACGGCGGGGGCTCCGAACACTGAAGCTTTCTTT. V gene TRBV7-2 combines with J gene TRBJ1-1; tentative D call: TRBD1 (6 bases). This CDR3 region has 16 residues. The V and J ends lost 2 bases and 1 base respectively, with 14 bases between them. The V gene's germline CDR1 is SGHTA and CDR2 FQGNSA. The whole variable domain, filled in from reference TRBV7-2 and TRBJ1-1, reads GAGVSQSPSNKVTEKGKDVELRCDPISGHTALYWYRQSLGQGLEFLIYFQGNSAPDKSGLPSDRFSAERTGGSVSTLTIQRTQQEDSAVYLCASSLTAGAPNTEAFFGQGTRLTVV.

The gene calls are TRBV13 and TRBJ2-1; 9 nucleotides match TRBD2. The length of the CDR3 is 16 residues. Trimming removed 5 bases from V and 3 bases from J; junction bases left unmatched: 8. The germline V gene has CDR1 PRHDT and CDR2 FYEKMQ (reference sequence). The chain's CDR3 is CASSPTTSGSYNEQFF. The CDR3 coding sequence is TGTGCCAGCAGCCCCACGACTAGCGGAAGCTACAATGAGCAGTTCTTC.

Here the CDR3 reads CASSLVKETQYF. The CDR3 DNA reads TGTGCCAGCAGCTTAGTTAAAGAGACCCAGTACTTC. V is TRBV7-2 and J is TRBJ2-5; no clear D. The V gene lost 1 base and the J gene lost 3 bases, with 3 bases spanning the gap. This CDR3 has 12 residues. Germline CDR1 reads SGHTA; CDR2 reads FQGNSA.

V is TRBV7-9 and J is TRBJ1-1; D perhaps matches TRBD1 (5 bases). CDR3 length: 13 residues. The ends were cut back, 5 bases at V and 1 base at J, with 8 bases in the middle. Germline V gene lookup returns CDR1 SEHNR and CDR2 FQNEAQ (reference sequence). CDR3 sequence (DNA): TGTGCCAGCAGCCAACAGGAGAACACTGAAGCTTTCTTT. Protein product: CASSQQENTEAFF.

This clone showed up just a few times. This chain joins TRBV29-1 and TRBJ1-2; D gene unclear. With 6 bases removed from V and 0 bases from J, the gap between germline ends came to 11 bases. This CDR3 region has 13 residues. Germline V CDR1 and CDR2: SQVTM, ANQGSEA. The CDR3 loop reads CSVSVLPNYGYTF. CDR3 DNA sequence: TGCAGCGTCTCGGTTCTCCCTAACTATGGCTACACCTTC.

The rearrangement links TRBV20-1 to TRBJ1-2; D gene unclear. The V gene's germline CDR1 is DFQATT and CDR2 SNEGSKA (reference sequence). V was shortened by 5 bases and J by 5 bases, with 9 bases between the two germline ends. The CDR3 is made up of 11 amino acids. CDR3 amino acids: CSAQIGYGYTF. CDR3 coding DNA: TGCAGTGCTCAAATCGGGTATGGCTACACCTTC.

The chain couples TRBV5-1 to TRBJ1-4; 11 bases are a match to TRBD1. The V gene end was trimmed by 1 base and the J gene end by 7 bases; junction bases not matched to a gene: 6. Germline assignment: CDR1 SGHRS and CDR2 YFSETQ. The CDR3 totals 16 residues. As DNA, the CDR3 is TGCGCCAGCAGCTTGAGGACAGGGGGCGATTTTGAAAAACTGTTTTTT. This sequence encodes CASSLRTGGDFEKLFF. Combining the CDR3 with reference TRBV5-1 and TRBJ1-4 gives the whole variable domain KAGVTQTPRYLIKTRGQQVTLSCSPISGHRSVSWYQQTPGQGLQFLFEYFSETQRNKGNFPGRFSGRQFSNSRSEMNVSTLELGDSALYLCASSLRTGGDFEKLFFGSGTQLSVL.

This chain joins TRBV25-1 and TRBJ2-3; TRBD2 aligns across 7 bases. This CDR3 contains 17 residues. V dropped 3 bases and J dropped 2; count of bases not matched to a gene: 11. The V gene's germline CDR1 is MGHDK and CDR2 SYGVNS. The CDR3 loop reads CASSDSSSGVITDTQYF. The CDR3 bases are TGTGCCAGCAGTGACTCCTCCAGCGGGGTAATCACAGATACGCAGTATTTT.

The V and J genes are TRBV24-1 and TRBJ1-4; TRBD1 matches 11 bases. CDR1 is KGHDR, CDR2 SFDVKD, per germline. The CDR3 runs 18 residues. Germline trimming cut 7 bases from V and 4 bases from J; bases unmatched to any gene: 13. The CDR3, as DNA: TGTGCCACCAGATCCTCGGCGGGACAGGGGGTCGGTAATGAAAAACTGTTTTTT. This codes for CATRSSAGQGVGNEKLFF.

The rearrangement links TRBV7-9 to TRBJ1-2; TRBD1 matches at 9 bases. This CDR3 comprises 17 residues. Germline V lookup: CDR1 SEHNR, CDR2 FQNEAQ (reference sequence). Trimming took 2 bases from V and 6 from J; bases not matched to a gene: 13. The CDR3 DNA sequence: TGTGCCAGCAGCTTATCGGGACAGGGAGGTATGGTACATGGCTACACCTTC. Translation gives CASSLSGQGGMVHGYTF.

This clone was seen a handful of times. V gene TRBV13 combines with J gene TRBJ1-6; a weak D match, TRBD1 (5 bases). This CDR3 comprises 16 residues. Germline lookup yields CDR1 PRHDT and CDR2 FYEKMQ (reference sequence). V was cut by 3 bases and J by 0 bases, with 9 bases left in between. CDR3: CASSFGGYSYNSPLHF. In nucleotides, the CDR3 is TGTGCCAGCAGCTTCGGGGGGTACTCCTATAATTCACCCCTCCACTTT.

The chain carries TRBV6-5 and TRBJ1-6, with TRBD1 identical over 8 bases. This CDR3 has 15 residues. Germline lookup yields CDR1 MNHEY and CDR2 SVGAGI. The J segment lost 0 bases and the V segment lost 8 bases, leaving 3 bases of the junction unmatched. For the CDR3, the DNA is TGTGCCAGCGGCGGACAGGGCTCCTATAATTCACCCCTCCACTTT. Amino acids: CASGGQGSYNSPLHF.

The chain recombines TRBV5-6 with TRBJ2-5, with D possibly being TRBD2 (6 bases). This CDR3 is built from 12 residues. Germline V CDR1 and CDR2: SGHDT, YYEEEE. Trimming stripped 4 bases from V and 10 bases from J, with 14 bases between. CDR3 nucleotides: TGTGCCAGCAGCCGGGGACTGGGCGACCAGTACTTC. Encoded protein: CASSRGLGDQYF. The variable domain in full, with the rest retrieved from reference TRBV5-6 and TRBJ2-5, is DAGVTQSPTHLIKTRGQQVTLRCSPKSGHDTVSWYQQALGQGPQFIFQYYEEEERQRGNFPDRFSGHQFPNYSSELNVNALLLGDSALYLCASSRGLGDQYFGPGTRLLVL.

The chain joins TRBV20-1 to TRBJ1-2; D is perhaps TRBD1 (5 bases). This CDR3 is built from 13 residues. Trimming pared 3 bases from V and 0 bases from J, leaving 8 bases between. CDR1 and CDR2 (germline): DFQATT, SNEGSKA (reference sequence). In DNA, the CDR3 is TGCAGTGCTAGTCCGACAGCTAACTATGGCTACACCTTC. Protein: CSASPTANYGYTF.

The CDR3 protein is CASTSPRVLNTEAFF. CDR3 nucleotides: TGTGCCAGCACTTCTCCACGAGTCTTGAACACTGAAGCTTTCTTT. V and J are TRBV6-5 and TRBJ1-1; unclear D gene. Between the trimmed V and J ends, which lost 7 bases and 0 bases, there was a span of 15 bases. In germline, CDR1 is MNHEY, CDR2 SVGAGI. The CDR3 consists of 15 residues.

This clone occurred a few times. The V gene is TRBV7-9, the J gene TRBJ1-6; no definite D call. V dropped 1 base and J dropped 7 bases, with 8 bases sitting between them. The CDR3 spans 14 residues. Germline CDR1 reads SEHNR; CDR2 reads FQNEAQ (reference sequence). The CDR3 loop is CASSLGGLNSPLHF. CDR3 nucleotides: TGTGCCAGCAGCTTAGGTGGGCTGAATTCACCCCTCCACTTT.

The chain joins TRBV7-9 to TRBJ2-4; 7 positions match TRBD1. There are 12 residues in the CDR3. The V segment lost 5 bases and the J segment 8 bases; nucleotides outside the gene matches: 3. Germline CDR1 is SEHNR and CDR2 is FQNEAQ (reference sequence). For the CDR3, the DNA is TGTGCCAGCAGCGACAGGGTGGACATTCAGTACTTC. Amino acid sequence: CASSDRVDIQYF.

This chain connects TRBV6-5 to TRBJ2-1, with TRBD2 matching over 8 bases. Trimming cost V 4 bases and J 9 bases; bases outside gene matches: 8. The V gene's germline CDR1 is MNHEY and CDR2 SVGAGI. The CDR3 is 14 amino acids. CDR3 sequence: CASSSNLAGSEQFF. CDR3 bases: TGTGCCAGCAGTTCTAATCTAGCGGGCAGTGAGCAGTTCTTC.

The gene calls are TRBV6-5 and TRBJ2-7; D might be TRBD2 (7 bases). CDR1 MNHEY and CDR2 SVGAGI come from the germline V gene. V dropped 5 bases and J dropped 3 bases, with 17 bases sitting between them. The CDR3 is made up of 15 amino acids. CDR3 DNA: TGTGCCAGCAGTAAGGGGGGGCAGGTGATCTACGAGCAGTACGTC. It encodes CASSKGGQVIYEQYV.

The chain recombines TRBV24-1 with TRBJ2-5; the match to TRBD1 covers 8 bases. The germline gives CDR1 KGHDR, CDR2 SFDVKD. J was trimmed by 5 bases and V by 4 bases; bases with no gene match: 5. The CDR3 sequence is 14 residues long. This chain's CDR3 is CATSEQGGTETQYF. DNA of the CDR3: TGTGCCACCAGTGAACAGGGGGGCACGGAGACCCAGTACTTC.

With respect to this clone: Relative to the germline gene, one junction end is altered; a read error may explain this. The chain joins TRBV5-1 to TRBJ1-1, with TRBD1 matching 7 bases. Germline V gene sequence: CDR1 SGHRS, CDR2 YFSETQ. The CDR3 loop spans 15 amino acids. CDR3 region: CASSKETGQNPEAFF. CDR3 bases: TGCGCCAGCAGCAAGGAGACAGGGCAGAACCCTGAAGCTTTCTTT.

J is TRBJ2-1 and V is TRBV4-1, with 8 positions matching TRBD1. The germline gives CDR1 MGHRA, CDR2 YSYEKL. This CDR3 has 16 residues. The trim removed 0 bases at V and 9 bases at J, leaving 10 bases unmatched. CDR3 sequence reads: CASSQDLRRQGIEQFF. CDR3 nucleotide sequence: TGCGCCAGCAGCCAAGATCTCAGGAGACAGGGGATTGAGCAGTTCTTC.

This chain links TRBV5-6 with TRBJ2-5, with TRBD2 matching 12 bases. The CDR3 is 15 residues long. V trimming: 4 bases; J trimming: 6 bases; junction bases outside the gene matches: 7. In germline, CDR1 is SGHDT, CDR2 YYEEEE. The CDR3 bases are TGTGCCAGCAGCGTCCTAGCGGGAGGGCTAAAGACCCAGTACTTC. Protein: CASSVLAGGLKTQYF.